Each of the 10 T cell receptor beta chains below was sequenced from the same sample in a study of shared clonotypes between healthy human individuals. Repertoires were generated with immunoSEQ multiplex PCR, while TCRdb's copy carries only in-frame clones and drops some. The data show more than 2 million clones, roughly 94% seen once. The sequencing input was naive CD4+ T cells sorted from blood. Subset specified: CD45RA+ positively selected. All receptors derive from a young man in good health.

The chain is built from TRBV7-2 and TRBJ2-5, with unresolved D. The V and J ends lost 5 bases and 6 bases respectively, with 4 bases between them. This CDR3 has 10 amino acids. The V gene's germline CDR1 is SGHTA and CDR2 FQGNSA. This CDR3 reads CASSEKTQYF. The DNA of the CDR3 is TGTGCCAGCAGCGAGAAGACCCAGTACTTC.

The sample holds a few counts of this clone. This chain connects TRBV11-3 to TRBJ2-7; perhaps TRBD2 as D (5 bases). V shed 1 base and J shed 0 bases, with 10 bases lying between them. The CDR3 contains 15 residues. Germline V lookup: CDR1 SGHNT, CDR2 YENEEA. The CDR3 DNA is TGTGCCAGCAGCTTAGGTTTTGGGAGCTCCTACGAGCAGTACTTC. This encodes CASSLGFGSSYEQYF. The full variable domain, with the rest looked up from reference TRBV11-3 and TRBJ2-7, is EAGVVQSPRYKIIEKKQPVAFWCNPISGHNTLYWYLQNLGQGPELLIRYENEEAVDDSQLPKDRFSAERLKGVDSTLKIQPAELGDSAVYLCASSLGFGSSYEQYFGPGTRLTVT.

The CDR3 reads CASSPLSGSSYEQYF. CDR3 nucleotide sequence: TGTGCCAGCAGCCCCCTCAGCGGGAGCTCCTACGAGCAGTACTTC. The V call is TRBV6-5, the J call TRBJ2-7; 8 positions agree with TRBD2. The CDR3 has 15 residues. Germline values: CDR1 MNHEY, CDR2 SVGAGI. With 6 bases clipped from V and 0 bases from J, the junction kept 7 bases outside the gene matches.

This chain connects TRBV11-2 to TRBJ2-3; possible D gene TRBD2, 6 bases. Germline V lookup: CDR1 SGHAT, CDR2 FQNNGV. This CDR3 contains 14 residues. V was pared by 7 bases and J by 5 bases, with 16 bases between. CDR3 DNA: TGTGCCAGCAAACCGGGGGTGCTGGGAGATACGCAGTATTTT. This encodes CASKPGVLGDTQYF.

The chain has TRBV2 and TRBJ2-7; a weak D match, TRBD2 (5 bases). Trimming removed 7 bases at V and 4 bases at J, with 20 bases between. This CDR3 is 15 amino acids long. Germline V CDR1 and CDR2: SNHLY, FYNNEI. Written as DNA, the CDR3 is TGTGCCAGCAAGCCCCAGCGGTCCTTGGGATACGAGCAGTACTTC. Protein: CASKPQRSLGYEQYF.

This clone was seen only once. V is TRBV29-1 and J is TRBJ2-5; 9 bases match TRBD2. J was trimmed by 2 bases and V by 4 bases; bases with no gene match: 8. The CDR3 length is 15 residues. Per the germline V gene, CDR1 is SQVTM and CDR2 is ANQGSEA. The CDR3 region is CSVARGSGGQETQYF. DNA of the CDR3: TGCAGCGTTGCCCGGGGTAGCGGGGGACAAGAGACCCAGTACTTC. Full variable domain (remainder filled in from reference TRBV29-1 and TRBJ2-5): SAVISQKPSRDICQRGTSLTIQCQVDSQVTMMFWYRQQPGQSLTLIATANQGSEATYESGFVIDKFPISRPNLTFSTLTVSNMSPEDSSIYLCSVARGSGGQETQYFGPGTRLLVL.

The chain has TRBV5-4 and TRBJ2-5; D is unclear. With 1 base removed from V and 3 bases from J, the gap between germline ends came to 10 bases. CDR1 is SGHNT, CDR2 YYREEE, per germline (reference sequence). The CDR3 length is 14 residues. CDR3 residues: CASSLFNQEETQYF. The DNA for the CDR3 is TGTGCCAGCAGCTTGTTTAACCAGGAAGAGACCCAGTACTTC.

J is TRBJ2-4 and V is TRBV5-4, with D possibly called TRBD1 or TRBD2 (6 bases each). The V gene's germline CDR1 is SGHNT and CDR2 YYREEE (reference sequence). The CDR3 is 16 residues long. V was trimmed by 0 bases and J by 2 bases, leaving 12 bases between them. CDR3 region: CASSLAAGGSKNIQYF. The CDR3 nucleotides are TGTGCCAGCAGCTTGGCCGCCGGGGGCTCCAAAAACATTCAGTACTTC.

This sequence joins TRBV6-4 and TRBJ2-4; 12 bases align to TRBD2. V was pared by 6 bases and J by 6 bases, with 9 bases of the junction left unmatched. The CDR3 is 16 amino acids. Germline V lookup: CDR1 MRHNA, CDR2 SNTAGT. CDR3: CASRGLAGTGPNIQYF. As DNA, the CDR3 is TGTGCCAGCAGAGGACTAGCGGGAACAGGGCCAAACATTCAGTACTTC.

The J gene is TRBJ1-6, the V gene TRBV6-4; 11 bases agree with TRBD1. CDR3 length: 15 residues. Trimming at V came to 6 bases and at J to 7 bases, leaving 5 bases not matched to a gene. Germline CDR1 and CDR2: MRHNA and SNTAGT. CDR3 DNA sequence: TGTGCCAGCAGAGAGGACAGGGGGCAGAATTCACCCCTCCACTTT. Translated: CASREDRGQNSPLHF.